The entry below gives a single TCR beta chain sequence along with its context. Its antigen is not known. These data belong to a study of T cell responses to AZD1222 COVID-19 vaccine. General study results and limits: Once two AZD1222 doses were given, Spike-specific TCR breadth and depth went up. Baseline seropositives among AZD1222 recipients totaled only five to seven.

Germline V gives CDR1 ENHRY, CDR2 SYGVKD. The CDR3 consists of 15 residues. J gave up 4 bases and V 10 bases, and 12 bases lay outside the gene matches. TCRdb's table, derived via immunoSEQ multiplex PCR, lists solely in-frame clones and lacks some. This sample carries tens of thousands of clones, around 83% of them seen once, and the ten largest clones take roughly an eighth. The source of this sequence is an adult in good health. The chain couples TRBV10-3 to TRBJ1-3, with 8 bases identical to TRBD1. Sequences were derived from peripheral blood, sampled on day 0 of AZD1222 vaccination. CDR3 coding DNA: TGTGCCACAGAGATACCAGGGGGCAGGGGAAACACCATATATTTT. This encodes CATEIPGGRGNTIYF.